This T cell receptor beta chain stems from a study of radiation and T cells in renal cell carcinoma. The time point: baseline pretreatment blood. The treatment here: 15 Gy SBRT to primary tumor, nephrectomy 4 weeks later. Study-wide results and caveats: No pretreatment tumor biopsies were available for baseline clonotypes.

Worth noting for this clone: Its antigen is as yet unknown.

Using immunoSEQ multiplex PCR, the repertoire was profiled, and TCRdb retains in-frame clones only, with some absent. The table includes 130,000 or so clones, 70% to 90% detected once. V gave up 2 bases and J gave up 4 bases, with 8 bases separating them. The CDR3 is 13 amino acids. Germline CDR1 and CDR2: SGHAT and FQDESV (reference sequence). This sample comprised blood, obtained from a patient whose treatment included radiotherapy and nephrectomy. This chain connects TRBV11-1 to TRBJ1-2, with D possibly being TRBD1 (6 bases). The origin of this receptor is a woman aged 45-65 years with renal cell carcinoma. The CDR3 here is CASSLTGSYGYTF. The CDR3 nucleotides are TGTGCCAGCAGCTTAACAGGGTCCTATGGCTACACCTTC.